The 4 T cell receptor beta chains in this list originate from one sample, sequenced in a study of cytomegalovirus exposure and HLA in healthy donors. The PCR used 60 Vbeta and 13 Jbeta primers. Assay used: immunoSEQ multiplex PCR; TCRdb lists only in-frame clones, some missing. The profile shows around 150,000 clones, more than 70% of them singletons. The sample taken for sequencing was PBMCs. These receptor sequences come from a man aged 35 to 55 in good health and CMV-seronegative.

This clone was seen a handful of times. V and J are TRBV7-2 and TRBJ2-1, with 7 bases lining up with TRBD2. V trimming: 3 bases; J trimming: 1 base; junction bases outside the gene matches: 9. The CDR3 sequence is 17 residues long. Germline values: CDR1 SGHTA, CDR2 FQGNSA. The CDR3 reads CASSFTGTTVSYNEQFF. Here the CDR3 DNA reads TGTGCCAGCAGCTTCACCGGGACTACAGTGTCCTACAATGAGCAGTTCTTC.

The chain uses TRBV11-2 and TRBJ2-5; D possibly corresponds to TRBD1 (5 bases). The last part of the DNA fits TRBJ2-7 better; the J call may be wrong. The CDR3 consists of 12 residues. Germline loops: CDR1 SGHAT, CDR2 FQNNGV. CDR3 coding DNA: TGTGCCAGCAGCTCCAGGGTATACGAGCAGTACTTC. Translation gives CASSSRVYEQYF.

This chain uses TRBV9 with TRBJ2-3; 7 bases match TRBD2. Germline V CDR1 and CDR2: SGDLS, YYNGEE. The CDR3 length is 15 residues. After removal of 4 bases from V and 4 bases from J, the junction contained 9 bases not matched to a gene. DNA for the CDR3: TGTGCCAGCAGCCCCAGGGAGGGAGGGTCAGATACGCAGTATTTT. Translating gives CASSPREGGSDTQYF.

DNA of the CDR3: TGCACCAGCAGCCAAGATACCAGATCCCCCCACAATGAGCAGTTCTTC. This encodes CTSSQDTRSPHNEQFF. The rearrangement links TRBV1 to TRBJ2-1; TRBD1, the table's D call, was not compared with the DNA. TRBV1 is labeled a pseudogene. The CDR3 has 16 amino acids.